The 15 T cell receptor beta chains below all came from one sample that was sequenced in a study of OX40 agonist ivuxolimab in advanced cancers. Produced via immunoSEQ multiplex PCR; TCRdb's table is partial and in-frame only. The table has 35,000 or so clones, less than 85% seen once. The sample consisted of CD4+ or CD8+ T cells sorted from blood, taken in a trial of the OX40 agonist ivuxolimab. The source is an adult with an advanced solid tumor such as melanoma, head and neck, liver or kidney cancer.

The J gene is TRBJ2-7, the V gene TRBV28; D gene ambiguous. Germline CDR1 and CDR2: MDHEN and SYDVKM. CDR3 size: 12 residues. Trimming pared 3 bases from V and 7 bases from J, leaving 10 bases between. CDR3 loop: CASSFSVREQYF. The CDR3 bases are TGTGCCAGCAGTTTTAGTGTAAGAGAGCAGTACTTC.

A few counts support this clone. CDR3 protein: CASSPGTGNTEAFF. The CDR3 nucleotides read TGTGCCAGCAGCCCCGGGACAGGGAACACTGAAGCTTTCTTT. V is TRBV11-2 and J is TRBJ1-1; 8 bases match TRBD1. V was pared by 5 bases and J by 1 base, with 3 bases of the junction left unmatched. CDR3 length: 14 amino acids. In germline, CDR1 is SGHAT, CDR2 FQNNGV. The complete variable domain, with remaining parts taken from reference TRBV11-2 and TRBJ1-1, reads EAGVAQSPRYKIIEKRQSVAFWCNPISGHATLYWYQQILGQGPKLLIQFQNNGVVDDSQLPKDRFSAERLKGVDSTLKIQPAKLEDSAVYLCASSPGTGNTEAFFGQGTRLTVV.

The gene calls are TRBV14 and TRBJ2-1; D remains unclear. The V end was cut by 4 bases, the J end by 1 base, with 17 bases between. Germline values: CDR1 SGHDN, CDR2 FVKESK. This CDR3 spans 17 amino acids. The CDR3 region is CASSPIQALRSYNEQFF. The CDR3 DNA reads as TGTGCCAGCAGCCCCATCCAAGCGCTTCGGTCCTACAATGAGCAGTTCTTC.

V usage is TRBV6-1 and J usage is TRBJ1-1; 7 bases agree with TRBD1. The CDR3 sequence is 14 residues long. Trimming removed 6 bases from V and 5 bases from J; junction bases left unmatched: 9. CDR1 MNHNS and CDR2 SASEGT come from the germline V gene. CDR3 in DNA: TGTGCCAGCAGAATCGACAGGGAGGTAACTGAAGCTTTCTTT. Amino acid sequence: CASRIDREVTEAFF.

This clone was detected once. The rearrangement joins TRBV20-1 to TRBJ2-1, with D perhaps matching TRBD2 (5 bases). This CDR3 has 11 residues. Germline loops: CDR1 DFQATT, CDR2 SNEGSKA (reference sequence). Trimming removed 3 bases from V and 9 bases from J, with 9 bases in between. Written as DNA, the CDR3 is TGCAGTGCTAGGCCCGAGGGTGAGCAGTTCTTC. It encodes CSARPEGEQFF.

The chain recombines TRBV4-1 with TRBJ1-2; the D gene is possibly TRBD1 (5 bases). The germline CDR1 and CDR2 sequences are MGHRA and YSYEKL. The CDR3 consists of 13 residues. With 2 bases removed from V and 5 bases from J, the gap between germline ends came to 9 bases. The CDR3 DNA reads as TGCGCCAGCAGCCAAAGGACATCTTATGGCTACACCTTC. Protein sequence: CASSQRTSYGYTF.

This sequence joins TRBV11-3 and TRBJ2-1; D not resolved. The V end lost 0 bases, the J end lost 10 bases, and 7 bases lay between the germline ends. The CDR3 totals 12 residues. Germline values: CDR1 SGHNT, CDR2 YENEEA. DNA of the CDR3: TGTGCCAGCAGCTTAGATCAAAGGGAGCAGTTCTTC. Amino acids: CASSLDQREQFF.

The chain employs TRBV5-8 and TRBJ2-7; D is uncertain. Per germline, CDR1 SGHTS and CDR2 YDEGEE. The CDR3 has 14 residues. Trimming shortened V by 0 bases and J by 1 base, and 8 bases separated the two germline ends. CDR3 in amino acids: CASSLEVGSYEQYF. CDR3 nucleotide sequence: TGTGCCAGCAGCTTGGAAGTAGGGTCCTACGAGCAGTACTTC.

This chain connects TRBV28 to TRBJ2-1, with 13 bases identical to TRBD2. The V and J ends lost 8 bases and 0 bases, in that order; junction bases with no gene match: 13. Germline CDR1 MDHEN, CDR2 SYDVKM. This CDR3 has 19 residues. The CDR3 loop is CASGGTSGTPSSSYNEQFF. Written as DNA, the CDR3 is TGTGCCAGCGGGGGGACTAGCGGGACTCCTTCTTCCTCCTACAATGAGCAGTTCTTC.

There are a few counts of this clone. The V and J genes are TRBV7-8 and TRBJ1-4; TRBD1 matches 7 bases. Unmatched junction bases numbered 5, after V lost 5 bases and J lost 5 bases. The CDR3 consists of 14 residues. Germline loops: CDR1 SGHVS, CDR2 FQNEAQ. The CDR3 region is CASSPGQTNEKLFF. The CDR3 DNA follows: TGTGCCAGCAGCCCGGGACAGACGAATGAAAAACTGTTTTTT. Together with reference TRBV7-8 and TRBJ1-4, the CDR3 gives the full variable domain: GAGVSQSPRYKVAKRGQDVALRCDPISGHVSLFWYQQALGQGPEFLTYFQNEAQLDKSGLPSDRFFAERPEGSVSTLKIQRTQQEDSAVYLCASSPGQTNEKLFFGSGTQLSVL.

V usage is TRBV5-6 and J usage is TRBJ2-1; D ambiguous. CDR3 size: 13 residues. CDR1 and CDR2 (germline): SGHDT, YYEEEE. V dropped 3 bases and J dropped 7 bases, with 11 bases sitting between them. In DNA, the CDR3 is TGTGCCAGCAGCTCTACCCTGGGGAATGAGCAGTTCTTC. This encodes CASSSTLGNEQFF.

This sequence joins TRBV6-4 and TRBJ2-7; possible D gene TRBD1, 6 bases. The CDR3 runs to 15 residues. Trimming took off 6 bases at V and 1 base at J, with 16 bases between the two ends. Germline V gene data show CDR1 as MRHNA and CDR2 as SNTAGT. CDR3 bases: TGTGCCAGCAGGACAGGCTTGGGCCCTTCCTACGAGCAGTACTTC. This gives the protein CASRTGLGPSYEQYF.

The chain joins TRBV7-9 to TRBJ2-1; 7 bases are shared with TRBD2. The CDR3 runs to 18 residues. Trimming at V came to 3 bases and at J to 2 bases, leaving 13 bases not matched to a gene. Germline loops: CDR1 SEHNR, CDR2 FQNEAQ (reference sequence). The CDR3 DNA reads as TGTGCCAGCAGCTTCCCCCCAGCGGGTGGGAGGGCCTACAATGAGCAGTTCTTC. This codes for CASSFPPAGGRAYNEQFF.

The chain couples TRBV5-1 to TRBJ2-7; 7 bases line up with TRBD1. The CDR3 is 13 residues long. Germline V gene data show CDR1 as SGHRS and CDR2 as YFSETQ. V lost 4 bases and J lost 0; bases outside the gene matches: 1. The CDR3 is CASSGTASYEQYF. CDR3 nucleotides: TGCGCCAGCAGCGGGACAGCCTCCTACGAGCAGTACTTC.

In DNA form, the CDR3 reads TGTGCCATCAAGGCGATACTAACAGATACGCAGTATTTT. It yields the protein CAIKAILTDTQYF. This chain connects TRBV10-3 to TRBJ2-3; no firm D call. This CDR3 region has 13 residues. Deletions cut 7 bases from V and 3 bases from J, with 11 bases between. Germline values: CDR1 ENHRY, CDR2 SYGVKD.